One sample yielded the 20 T cell receptor beta chains listed below, sequenced in a study of beta chain features in type 1 diabetes (dated by TCRdb to 2017 to 2018). The library was obtained by the immunoSEQ multiplex PCR assay. The High Capacity cDNA Reverse Transcription Kit was used to reverse transcribe all of the isolated RNA, meaning that expressed TCRB transcripts were what got sequenced. TCRdb retrieved this table from immuneACCESS and kept in-frame rearrangements only. Not all clones are present; in checked studies, unresolved V genes account for under half, and no reason is known for the remainder. In all, the sample holds under 550,000 clones, and about 10% of those were seen once. Less than 0.06% of the sample lies in the top ten. What was sequenced was naive CD4+ T cells from blood. The cell subset or site label, as the study defines it: true naive CD4+ T cells. Receptor source: a woman aged 18-29 years in good health.

This clone was detected only a few times. V usage is TRBV25-1 and J usage is TRBJ1-2, with D tentatively TRBD1 (6 bases). Deletions cut 2 bases from V and 2 bases from J, with 15 bases between. The length of the CDR3 is 16 residues. CDR1 and CDR2 from the germline V gene are MGHDK and SYGVNS. CDR3 sequence (DNA): TGTGCCAGCAGTGAACCGGGCAGGGGAGGGAACTATGGCTACACCTTC. Its translation: CASSEPGRGGNYGYTF.

In regard to this clone: The sample holds other DNA sequences that translate to the same CDR3. This sequence joins TRBV11-2 and TRBJ2-5, with D tentatively TRBD1 (5 bases). Trimming left V 9 bases short and J 4 bases short, with 9 bases between. Germline-derived CDR1 and CDR2 are SGHAT and FQNNGV. The CDR3 length is 11 residues. This CDR3 reads CASSQGETQYF. The CDR3, as DNA: TGTGCCAGTTCTCAGGGAGAGACCCAGTACTTC.

V gene TRBV7-2 combines with J gene TRBJ2-7; 7 bases fit TRBD2. Germline CDR1 reads SGHTA; CDR2 reads FQGNSA. V lost 5 bases to trimming and J lost 1 base; unmatched junction nucleotides: 5. The CDR3 consists of 14 residues. This CDR3 reads CASSVSGASYEQYF. Written as DNA, the CDR3 is TGTGCCAGCAGCGTAAGCGGGGCTTCCTACGAGCAGTACTTC.

The chain uses TRBV7-2 and TRBJ1-1; D is unclear. CDR1 is SGHTA, CDR2 FQGNSA, per germline. Trimming removed 1 base at V and 0 bases at J, with 6 bases between. This CDR3 spans 14 amino acids. CDR3 DNA sequence: TGTGCCAGCAGCTTAGGACGAATGAACACTGAAGCTTTCTTT. Translating gives CASSLGRMNTEAFF.

This clone was seen more than once but under ten times. The genes are TRBV7-2 and TRBJ2-1; D call uncertain. CDR3 length: 12 amino acids. Trimming removed 2 bases at V and 9 bases at J, with 8 bases between. The germline V gene has CDR1 SGHTA and CDR2 FQGNSA. The CDR3 sequence: CASSLTPTEQFF. CDR3 nucleotides: TGTGCCAGCAGCTTAACTCCGACTGAGCAGTTCTTC.

This clone appeared a few times. The V gene is TRBV9, the J gene TRBJ2-3; D is ambiguous. The V and J ends lost 0 bases and 5 bases respectively, with 13 bases between them. The germline V gene encodes CDR1 SGDLS and CDR2 YYNGEE. The CDR3 loop spans 15 amino acids. In nucleotides, the CDR3 is TGTGCCAGCAGCGTAGGACCCCTTTCCGGAGATACGCAGTATTTT. It yields the protein CASSVGPLSGDTQYF.

The gene calls are TRBV9 and TRBJ2-7; D is unclear. Deletions cut 3 bases from V and 0 bases from J, with 10 bases between. Germline V gene sequence: CDR1 SGDLS, CDR2 YYNGEE. The CDR3 loop spans 14 amino acids. CDR3 in DNA: TGTGCCAGCAGCGCGACGGGCCCCTCCTACGAGCAGTACTTC. This gives the protein CASSATGPSYEQYF.

This clone has a handful of counts. The V call is TRBV18, the J call TRBJ2-3, with unresolved D. This CDR3 region has 15 residues. The germline gives CDR1 KGHSH, CDR2 LQKENI. The V end lost 0 bases, the J end lost 2 bases, and 9 bases lay between the germline ends. CDR3 nucleotide sequence: TGTGCCAGCTCACCACCTTCTCCAAACACAGATACGCAGTATTTT. It translates to CASSPPSPNTDTQYF.

This clone turned up a few times. This chain joins TRBV25-1 and TRBJ2-7, with 8 positions matching TRBD1. The CDR3 sequence is 15 residues long. Germline-derived CDR1 and CDR2 are MGHDK and SYGVNS. Trimming at V came to 1 base and at J to 3 bases, leaving 5 bases not matched to a gene. The CDR3 sequence is CASSESGQGNYEQYF. DNA for the CDR3: TGTGCCAGCAGTGAATCTGGACAGGGCAACTACGAGCAGTACTTC.

This clone was counted ten times or more. The chain uses TRBV15 and TRBJ2-6; D remains ambiguous. V gave up 2 bases and J gave up 6 bases, with 14 bases separating them. Looked up from germline, CDR1 is LNHNV and CDR2 is YYDKDF (reference sequence). The CDR3 spans 16 residues. The CDR3 nucleotides read TGTGCCACCAGCAGATCGACACGGTTTGAGGCCAACGTCCTGACTTTC. The encoded protein is CATSRSTRFEANVLTF. Drawing the rest from reference TRBV15 and TRBJ2-6, the complete variable domain is DAMVIQNPRYQVTQFGKPVTLSCSQTLNHNVMYWYQQKSSQAPKLLFHYYDKDFNNEADTPDNFQSRRPNTSFCFLDIRSPGLGDTAMYLCATSRSTRFEANVLTFGAGSRLTVL.

This clone has more than one count but fewer than ten. J is TRBJ2-5 and V is TRBV6-5, with D tentatively TRBD1 (5 bases). V lost 4 bases, J lost 5 bases, and 11 bases lay in between. This CDR3 region has 13 residues. Germline loops: CDR1 MNHEY, CDR2 SVGAGI. The CDR3 here is CASSLRQMETQYF. CDR3 sequence (DNA): TGTGCCAGCAGTTTACGACAGATGGAGACCCAGTACTTC.

This clone was detected a few times. The V gene is TRBV28, the J gene TRBJ2-1, with D perhaps matching TRBD1 (6 bases). The V gene's germline CDR1 is MDHEN and CDR2 SYDVKM. Trimming took off 3 bases at V and 14 bases at J, with 14 bases between the two ends. The CDR3 contains 12 residues. The CDR3 reads CASSLPGTRKFF. CDR3 nucleotide sequence: TGTGCCAGCAGTTTGCCCGGGACACGGAAGTTCTTC.

The chain has TRBV6-4 and TRBJ1-1; possible D gene TRBD1, 6 bases. The germline gives CDR1 MRHNA, CDR2 SNTAGT. Trimming removed 4 bases at V and 2 bases at J, with 11 bases between. CDR3 length equals 14 residues. CDR3: CASSATTGNTEAFF. CDR3 sequence (DNA): TGTGCCAGCAGTGCAACGACAGGAAACACTGAAGCTTTCTTT.

This clone has a handful of counts. V and J are TRBV25-1 and TRBJ2-2; tentatively, D is TRBD1 (5 bases). Trimming removed 5 bases from V and 4 bases from J, with 14 bases in between. Germline values: CDR1 MGHDK, CDR2 SYGVNS. The CDR3 runs 15 residues. The CDR3 protein is CASSRAGFATGELFF. As DNA, the CDR3 is TGTGCCAGCAGTCGGGCAGGGTTTGCCACCGGGGAGCTGTTTTTT.

Only a few counts were recorded for this clone. The CDR3 DNA reads as TGTGCCAGCAGGCTCAATAGGGCCAAAAACATTCAGTACTTC. Translation: CASRLNRAKNIQYF. The chain recombines TRBV11-2 with TRBJ2-4; D not resolved. Trimming left V 6 bases short and J 1 base short, with 10 bases between. CDR1 is SGHAT and CDR2 is FQNNGV in the germline V gene. The CDR3 totals 14 residues. Based on the CDR3 plus reference TRBV11-2 and TRBJ2-4, the full variable domain is EAGVAQSPRYKIIEKRQSVAFWCNPISGHATLYWYQQILGQGPKLLIQFQNNGVVDDSQLPKDRFSAERLKGVDSTLKIQPAKLEDSAVYLCASRLNRAKNIQYFGAGTRLSVL.

This clone has only a few counts. V is TRBV20-1 and J is TRBJ2-1; D tentatively reads TRBD1 or TRBD2 (5 bases each). Germline V gene data show CDR1 as DFQATT and CDR2 as SNEGSKA (reference sequence). V lost 3 bases, J lost 9 bases, and 9 bases lay in between. The CDR3 sequence is 11 residues long. This CDR3 is CSASLGREQFF. In nucleotides, the CDR3 is TGCAGTGCTAGCTTGGGACGTGAGCAGTTCTTC.

V gene TRBV14 combines with J gene TRBJ1-2, with 7 bases that match TRBD1. CDR3 length equals 15 residues. With 1 base clipped from V and 3 bases from J, the junction kept 5 bases outside the gene matches. CDR1 SGHDN and CDR2 FVKESK come from the germline V gene. The CDR3 nucleotides are TGTGCCAGCAGCCAAGGGACAGGTGTATACTATGGCTACACCTTC. It is translated as CASSQGTGVYYGYTF. The full variable domain, with the rest looked up from reference TRBV14 and TRBJ1-2, is EAGVTQFPSHSVIEKGQTVTLRCDPISGHDNLYWYRRVMGKEIKFLLHFVKESKQDESGMPNNRFLAERTGGTYSTLKVQPAELEDSGVYFCASSQGTGVYYGYTFGSGTRLTVV.

This clone was seen a few times. The chain recombines TRBV7-8 with TRBJ1-5; D possibly corresponds to TRBD1 (5 bases). V lost 1 base, J lost 0 bases, and 7 bases lay in between. Germline lookup yields CDR1 SGHVS and CDR2 FQNEAQ. This CDR3 has 15 amino acids. In DNA form, the CDR3 reads TGTGCCAGCAGCTTAGAGGGGTATAGCAATCAGCCCCAGCATTTT. Protein sequence: CASSLEGYSNQPQHF.

This clone showed up just a few times. The chain carries TRBV5-6 and TRBJ1-1, with 9 bases lining up with TRBD1. CDR3 length: 14 amino acids. Germline loops: CDR1 SGHDT, CDR2 YYEEEE. Trimming removed 4 bases from V and 6 bases from J; junction bases left unmatched: 7. CDR3 sequence: CASSPGQGSAEAFF. CDR3 sequence (DNA): TGTGCCAGCAGCCCGGGACAGGGAAGCGCTGAAGCTTTCTTT.

This clone was counted at least ten times. This specimen includes other DNA sequences encoding the same CDR3. The V and J genes are TRBV29-1 and TRBJ2-5, with 7 bases matching TRBD1. This CDR3 region has 12 residues. Germline loops: CDR1 SQVTM, CDR2 ANQGSEA. The V and J ends lost 5 bases and 4 bases, in that order; junction bases with no gene match: 4. CDR3 loop: CSVRQGGETQYF. The CDR3 region has the DNA TGCAGCGTTCGACAGGGTGGAGAGACCCAGTACTTC.